This T cell receptor (beta chain) was recovered during a study of blood T cells in healthy people across ages. Whole-study results and caveats: Unsorted PBMC material precluded a definitive naive versus antigen-experienced comparison.

A second roughly 6 to 11 cycle PCR used barcoded and J-beta primers. Using its own MiXCR run on the 5' RACE reads, TCRdb lists one record per CDR3 protein. The table includes roughly 1,800,000 distinct CDR3 sequences, 40% to 55% detected once. Germline values: CDR1 SGDLS, CDR2 YYNGEE. V lost 4 bases and J 8 bases, leaving 12 bases between the germline ends. The CDR3 sequence is 12 residues long. This clonotype was found a few times. The target antigen is unknown. The chain uses TRBV9 and TRBJ1-2; unclear D gene. The receptor was isolated from a woman between 40 and 55 years old in good health. The material sequenced was blood. Here the CDR3 reads CASSPEGLGYTF. CDR3 sequence (DNA): TGTGCCAGCAGCCCCGAGGGCCTAGGCTACACCTTC.